The rows below give T cell receptor beta chains drawn from one sample of a study of cytomegalovirus exposure and HLA in healthy donors. The data were produced by immunoSEQ multiplex PCR, yet TCRdb's version contains in-frame clones alone and is incomplete. The sample carries about 120,000 clones, around 87% recorded once. Material for sequencing was PBMCs. Receptors originate from a woman aged 18-35 years in good health and CMV-seropositive. The CDR3 runs from the conserved cysteine through the conserved F or W. A D gene is named only where the DNA matches it firmly. Only some rows state a clone size, as once, few, many or a class for expanded clones.

clone size,D gene,V gene,J gene,CDR3 protein,CDR3 DNA
once,TRBD2,TRBV6-1,TRBJ2-1,CASSVLAGDNEQFF,TGTGCCAGCAGTGTCCTGGCGGGGGACAATGAGCAGTTCTTC
.,TRBD1,TRBV9,TRBJ1-2,CASSAIQGRGGYTF,TGTGCCAGCAGCGCCATACAGGGGCGAGGCGGCTACACCTTC
.,.,TRBV15,TRBJ1-1,CATSRVSRGIGAFF,TGTGCCACCAGCAGAGTATCTAGGGGAATTGGGGCTTTCTTT
.,.,TRBV5-6,TRBJ2-4,CASSALLSAKNIQYF,TGTGCCAGCAGCGCGCTCCTTTCAGCCAAAAACATTCAGTACTTC
.,.,TRBV6-6,TRBJ2-7,CASSSSGGYEQYF,TGTGCCAGCAGTTCGTCCGGGGGCTACGAGCAGTACTTC
.,TRBD1,TRBV5-1,TRBJ1-2,CASSSGQGGNYGYTF,TGCGCCAGCAGCTCTGGACAGGGTGGTAACTATGGCTACACCTTC
once,TRBD1,TRBV29-1,TRBJ2-1,CSVDGTANFGNEQFF,TGCAGCGTTGACGGGACAGCTAATTTTGGAAATGAGCAGTTCTTC
once,TRBD1,TRBV7-9,TRBJ1-1,CASSPKTGALNTEAFF,TGTGCCAGCAGCCCTAAGACAGGGGCCCTGAACACTGAAGCTTTCTTT
.,.,TRBV6-1,TRBJ1-1,CASSEQANTEAFF,TGTGCCAGCAGTGAACAGGCGAACACTGAAGCTTTCTTT
once,TRBD2,TRBV19,TRBJ2-7,CASSMASGGLSSYEQYF,TGTGCCAGTAGTATGGCTAGCGGGGGCTTAAGCTCCTACGAGCAGTACTTC
.,TRBD1,TRBV5-6,TRBJ1-2,CASSFGDRGWGYTF,TGTGCCAGCAGCTTTGGGGACAGGGGTTGGGGCTACACCTTC
.,.,TRBV6-1,TRBJ1-6,CATTGYGDYNSPLHF,TGTGCCACTACCGGGTACGGGGATTATAATTCACCCCTCCACTTT
.,.,TRBV5-1,TRBJ1-5,CASSNGGDNQPQHF,TGCGCCAGCAGTAACGGGGGGGACAATCAGCCCCAGCATTTT
.,TRBD1,TRBV12-5,TRBJ1-1,CASGLVVDRGIAEAFF,TGTGCTAGTGGTTTGGTTGTGGACAGGGGTATTGCTGAAGCTTTCTTT
.,.,TRBV9,TRBJ1-1,CASSADTYTEAFF,TGTGCCAGCAGCGCTGACACCTACACTGAAGCTTTCTTT
.,.,TRBV27,TRBJ1-1,CASSTEGTEAFF,TGTGCCAGCAGTACCGAGGGCACTGAAGCTTTCTTT
.,TRBD1,TRBV28,TRBJ1-1,CASSYGQGRIGTEAFF,TGTGCCAGCAGTTACGGACAGGGAAGGATTGGCACTGAAGCTTTCTTT
once,.,TRBV5-1,TRBJ2-7,CASSWTDRPNSYEQYF,TGCGCCAGCAGCTGGACTGACAGGCCGAATTCCTACGAGCAGTACTTC
.,TRBD1,TRBV7-6,TRBJ2-7,CASSSGTGMYEQYF,TGTGCCAGCAGCTCCGGGACAGGGATGTACGAGCAGTACTTC
.,TRBD2,TRBV7-9,TRBJ2-3,CASRRASGGLSTDTQYF,TGTGCCAGCAGGAGGGCTAGCGGGGGCCTTAGCACAGATACGCAGTATTTT
.,.,TRBV19,TRBJ2-7,CASSIAAGRSYEQYF,TGTGCCAGTAGTATAGCCGCAGGGAGGTCTTACGAGCAGTACTTC